Shown below are 26 T cell receptor beta chains from a single sample sequenced in a study of CD4 T cells in relation to SARS-CoV-2 and coronaviruses. The assay was immunoSEQ multiplex PCR, and TCRdb's table has in-frame clones only and misses some. The table includes more than 50,000 clones, around 86% detected once. Before the COVID-19 pandemic, during about 2011-2019, CD4+ T cells were taken from unexposed donors. Sequencing used memory CD4+ T cells from PBMCs. These receptors all stem from a human donor in good health.

The chain combines TRBV11-3 with TRBJ2-1; 11 bases agree with TRBD2. The CDR3 totals 14 residues. V gave up 3 bases and J gave up 8 bases; unmatched junction bases: 3. CDR1 is SGHNT and CDR2 is YENEEA in the germline V gene. The CDR3 DNA reads as TGTGCCAGCAGCTTTAGCGGGAGGGCCTATGAGCAGTTCTTC. Translation gives CASSFSGRAYEQFF.

This chain joins TRBV4-2 and TRBJ2-5, with D tentatively TRBD1 (6 bases). Germline values: CDR1 LGHNA, CDR2 YNFKEQ. Trimming stripped 3 bases from V and 4 bases from J, with 12 bases between. The CDR3 is 14 amino acids. The CDR3 spells CASSHPTGRETQYF. Here the CDR3 DNA reads TGTGCCAGCAGCCACCCTACAGGGAGAGAGACCCAGTACTTC.

V and J are TRBV19 and TRBJ2-3; 8 positions match TRBD1. J gave up 5 bases and V 5 bases, and 9 bases lay outside the gene matches. CDR1 and CDR2 (germline): LNHDA, SQIVND (reference sequence). The CDR3 runs to 15 residues. The CDR3 reads CASSFGTGGKDTQYF. CDR3 in DNA: TGTGCCAGTAGTTTCGGGACAGGCGGTAAAGATACGCAGTATTTT. The complete variable domain, with remaining parts taken from reference TRBV19 and TRBJ2-3, reads DGGITQSPKYLFRKEGQNVTLSCEQNLNHDAMYWYRQDPGQGLRLIYYSQIVNDFQKGDIAEGYSVSREKKESFPLTVTSAQKNPTAFYLCASSFGTGGKDTQYFGPGTRLTVL.

CDR3 nucleotides: TGTGCCTGGAGTAGGGCAGGGAATCAGCCCCAGCATTTT. Residues: CAWSRAGNQPQHF. The chain has TRBV30 and TRBJ1-5; maybe TRBD1 (5 bases). Trimming took 2 bases from V and 4 from J, leaving 9 bases between them. This CDR3 has 13 amino acids. The germline CDR1 and CDR2 sequences are GTSNPN and SVGIG (reference sequence).

This sequence joins TRBV4-2 and TRBJ2-1, with D possibly matching TRBD2 (6 bases). Trimming left V 1 base short and J 5 bases short, with 15 bases between. Looked up from germline, CDR1 is LGHNA and CDR2 is YNFKEQ. CDR3 length equals 16 residues. For the CDR3, the DNA is TGTGCCAGCAGCCAAGCGGGGTACGGGGGAGACAATGAGCAGTTCTTC. Encoded protein: CASSQAGYGGDNEQFF.

The V call is TRBV5-1, the J call TRBJ2-1; 16 nucleotides align to TRBD2. The CDR3 runs 16 residues. J gave up 8 bases and V 4 bases, and 6 bases lay outside the gene matches. Germline CDR1 reads SGHRS; CDR2 reads YFSETQ. This chain's CDR3 is CASSPGTSGRAYEQFF. As DNA, the CDR3 is TGCGCCAGCAGCCCCGGGACTAGCGGGAGGGCCTATGAGCAGTTCTTC. The full variable domain, its missing parts supplied by reference TRBV5-1 and TRBJ2-1, is KAGVTQTPRYLIKTRGQQVTLSCSPISGHRSVSWYQQTPGQGLQFLFEYFSETQRNKGNFPGRFSGRQFSNSRSEMNVSTLELGDSALYLCASSPGTSGRAYEQFFGPGTRLTVL.

This chain joins TRBV12-5 and TRBJ2-3; D may be TRBD2 (5 bases). Germline CDR1 is LGHNT and CDR2 is FRNRAP. Trimming took off 7 bases at V and 4 bases at J, with 9 bases between the two ends. This CDR3 region has 12 residues. DNA for the CDR3: TGTGCTAGTGCCGGGGTTGCAGATACGCAGTATTTT. It translates to CASAGVADTQYF.

The rearrangement links TRBV4-2 to TRBJ2-1, with D perhaps given as TRBD1 or TRBD2 (6 bases each). Germline V CDR1 and CDR2: LGHNA, YNFKEQ. Trimming took off 5 bases at V and 6 bases at J, with 14 bases between the two ends. CDR3 size: 14 residues. Here the CDR3 reads CASSVKEGGNEQFF. CDR3 in DNA: TGTGCCAGCAGCGTCAAAGAGGGGGGCAATGAGCAGTTCTTC.

The V and J genes are TRBV28 and TRBJ1-1; D gene ambiguous. Germline V gene lookup returns CDR1 MDHEN and CDR2 SYDVKM. V shed 4 bases and J shed 8 bases, with 11 bases lying between them. The CDR3 covers 12 residues. The CDR3 protein is CASSSSPEEAFF. As DNA, the CDR3 is TGTGCCAGCAGTTCGAGCCCAGAAGAAGCTTTCTTT.

This chain joins TRBV28 and TRBJ2-1; TRBD1 is a possible D gene (6 bases). Germline lookup yields CDR1 MDHEN and CDR2 SYDVKM. CDR3 length: 14 residues. V was pared by 2 bases and J by 9 bases, with 14 bases between. The CDR3 DNA reads TGTGCCAGCAGTTTAGGATCGACCAGGGGTGAGCAGTTCTTC. This codes for CASSLGSTRGEQFF. Complete variable domain (other parts from reference TRBV28 and TRBJ2-1): DVKVTQSSRYLVKRTGEKVFLECVQDMDHENMFWYRQDPGLGLRLIYFSYDVKMKEKGDIPEGYSVSREKKERFSLILESASTNQTSMYLCASSLGSTRGEQFFGPGTRLTVL.

The DNA for the CDR3 is TGTGCCAGCAGCTTGGCTAGCGGGAGCTCCTACGAGCAGTACTTC. The encoded protein is CASSLASGSSYEQYF. The chain joins TRBV5-4 to TRBJ2-7; TRBD2 matches at 10 bases. Germline CDR1 and CDR2: SGHNT and YYREEE (reference sequence). The CDR3 sequence is 15 residues long. Trimming removed 0 bases from V and 0 bases from J; junction bases left unmatched: 0.

V and J are TRBV5-4 and TRBJ1-1; D unclear. Trimming left V 4 bases short and J 1 base short, with 11 bases between. The CDR3 runs to 14 residues. CDR1 and CDR2 from the germline V gene are SGHNT and YYREEE (reference sequence). The CDR3 is CASSHRAPNTEAFF. CDR3 in DNA: TGTGCCAGCAGCCACCGGGCCCCGAACACTGAAGCTTTCTTT. Using reference TRBV5-4 and TRBJ1-1 for the parts outside the CDR3, the full variable domain is ETGVTQSPTHLIKTRGQQVTLRCSSQSGHNTVSWYQQALGQGPQFIFQYYREEENGRGNFPPRFSGLQFPNYSSELNVNALELDDSALYLCASSHRAPNTEAFFGQGTRLTVV.

This chain links TRBV7-9 with TRBJ2-3; D not certain. The CDR3 length is 13 residues. Trimming took 5 bases from V and 1 from J, leaving 7 bases between them. Germline V gives CDR1 SEHNR, CDR2 FQNEAQ (reference sequence). The CDR3 coding sequence is TGTGCCAGCAGCAATCCGGGCACAGATACGCAGTATTTT. Its protein is CASSNPGTDTQYF.

The chain combines TRBV28 with TRBJ1-6; no clear D. V lost 3 bases and J 9 bases, leaving 15 bases between the germline ends. The CDR3 sequence is 15 residues long. The germline gives CDR1 MDHEN, CDR2 SYDVKM. In DNA, the CDR3 is TGTGCCAGCAGTTTGTCCGGTAGGAGGTTTTCACCCCTCCACTTT. Translation: CASSLSGRRFSPLHF.

This chain connects TRBV6-2 or TRBV6-3 to TRBJ2-3; D may be TRBD1 (5 bases). Trimming removed 6 bases at V and 0 bases at J, with 10 bases between. This CDR3 contains 14 residues. Germline CDR1 is MNHEY and CDR2 is SVGEGT. The DNA of the CDR3 is TGTGCCAGCAGCGACAGTACTAGCACAGATACGCAGTATTTT. The encoded protein is CASSDSTSTDTQYF.

V usage is TRBV4-1 and J usage is TRBJ2-5; D gene ambiguous. V shed 1 base and J shed 5 bases, with 14 bases lying between them. Germline V CDR1 and CDR2: MGHRA, YSYEKL. The CDR3 consists of 15 residues. CDR3 protein: CASSQADGVGETQYF. CDR3 in DNA: TGCGCCAGCAGCCAAGCGGACGGTGTGGGGGAGACCCAGTACTTC.

The V call is TRBV5-6, the J call TRBJ2-5; D gene uncertain. CDR3 length: 13 amino acids. Trimming shortened V by 4 bases and J by 5 bases, and 12 bases separated the two germline ends. In germline, CDR1 is SGHDT, CDR2 YYEEEE. CDR3 residues: CASSLASRETQYF. The DNA for the CDR3 is TGTGCCAGCAGCCTCGCTTCAAGGGAGACCCAGTACTTC.

As concerns this clone: The same CDR3 can be traced to other DNA sequences in this sample. V and J are TRBV7-3 and TRBJ2-3, with 7 bases matching TRBD2. The V and J ends lost 5 bases and 2 bases, in that order; junction bases with no gene match: 7. This CDR3 has 15 residues. The germline V gene has CDR1 SGHTA and CDR2 FQGTGA. The DNA for the CDR3 is TGTGCCAGCAGCCCAGGGACTACCTTCACAGATACGCAGTATTTT. Translating it yields CASSPGTTFTDTQYF.

The genes are TRBV6-5 and TRBJ2-7, with no clear D. The CDR3 runs 15 residues. The germline V gene encodes CDR1 MNHEY and CDR2 SVGAGI. V was shortened by 5 bases and J by 2 bases, with 16 bases between the two germline ends. The CDR3 bases are TGTGCCAGCAGTCATCTTACTCGTGGTACCTACGAGCAGTACTTC. This gives the protein CASSHLTRGTYEQYF.

The chain joins TRBV7-3 to TRBJ2-3, with 8 bases identical to TRBD1. Germline values: CDR1 SGHTA, CDR2 FQGTGA. CDR3 length: 16 residues. V lost 5 bases to trimming and J lost 2 bases; unmatched junction nucleotides: 9. CDR3 bases: TGTGCCAGCAGCCGTGGCAGGGGGCTAAACACAGATACGCAGTATTTT. This translates into CASSRGRGLNTDTQYF.

The chain uses TRBV7-3 and TRBJ2-3; D tentatively fits TRBD1 or TRBD2 (5 bases each). CDR3 length equals 15 residues. Germline values: CDR1 SGHTA, CDR2 FQGTGA. The V end lost 2 bases, the J end lost 0 bases, and 9 bases lay between the germline ends. The CDR3 DNA reads as TGTGCCAGCAGCTTAGGGGGACGGAGCACAGATACGCAGTATTTT. As protein: CASSLGGRSTDTQYF. The entire variable domain, with the rest obtained from reference TRBV7-3 and TRBJ2-3, is as follows: GAGVSQTPSNKVTEKGKYVELRCDPISGHTALYWYRQSLGQGPEFLIYFQGTGAADDSGLPNDRFFAVRPEGSVSTLKIQRTERGDSAVYLCASSLGGRSTDTQYFGPGTRLTVL.

The chain recombines TRBV18 with TRBJ2-7; 9 nucleotides agree with TRBD2. The CDR3 sequence is 16 residues long. V shed 0 bases, J shed 5 bases, and the junction held 8 bases outside the gene matches. The V gene's germline CDR1 is KGHSH and CDR2 LQKENI. CDR3 sequence reads: CASSPPRASGMDEQYF. CDR3 bases: TGTGCCAGCTCACCACCTCGGGCTAGCGGGATGGACGAGCAGTACTTC.

The rearrangement uses TRBV7-2 and TRBJ2-5; D is possibly TRBD1 (5 bases). Per the germline V gene, CDR1 is SGHTA and CDR2 is FQGNSA. This CDR3 contains 15 residues. V dropped 2 bases and J dropped 3 bases, with 13 bases sitting between them. The CDR3 loop is CASSLKGLAKETQYF. The CDR3 nucleotides read TGTGCCAGCAGCTTAAAGGGGTTGGCCAAAGAGACCCAGTACTTC.

The gene calls are TRBV5-1 and TRBJ2-7, with TRBD2 identical over 14 bases. The J call is doubtful: the DNA matches TRBJ2-1 better. Per germline, CDR1 SGHRS and CDR2 YFSETQ. The CDR3 consists of 18 residues. CDR3 in amino acids: CASRVTSGRGGSYNEQFF. The CDR3 DNA sequence: TGCGCCAGCAGGGTGACTAGCGGGAGGGGGGGCTCCTACAATGAGCAGTTCTTC.

V and J are TRBV11-3 and TRBJ2-3; D gene unclear. CDR1 SGHNT and CDR2 YENEEA come from the germline V gene. This CDR3 contains 12 residues. V was shortened by 6 bases and J by 7 bases, with 11 bases between the two germline ends. The CDR3 DNA follows: TGTGCCAGCAGTAAGACCCTTAATACGCAGTATTTT. Residues: CASSKTLNTQYF.

The chain has TRBV4-1 and TRBJ2-7; TRBD2 aligns across 8 bases. Germline-derived CDR1 and CDR2 are MGHRA and YSYEKL. V gave up 1 base and J gave up 6 bases; unmatched junction bases: 8. The CDR3 runs 15 residues. This chain's CDR3 is CASSQGGSGVSEQYF. The CDR3 DNA reads as TGCGCCAGCAGCCAAGGTGGTAGCGGGGTATCCGAGCAGTACTTC.